Sequencing of this T cell receptor (beta chain) was carried out in a study of T cell clonality in common variable immunodeficiency. Regarding the study as a whole: Links between repertoire features and CVID complications were heterogeneity-limited.

Libraries were prepared by immunoSEQ multiplex PCR; TCRdb keeps only in-frame clonotypes and omits some of them. The counts give over 50,000 clones, none of them seen only once; about 3.4% is held by the top ten. There are many counts of this clone. Its antigen is unknown. The read terminates 3 residues before the CDR3 end, so the remaining end is supplied by the germline J gene. With 7 bases removed from V and 1 base from J, the gap between germline ends came to 11 bases. The germline CDR1 and CDR2 sequences are KGHSY and FQNENV. The CDR3 consists of 15 residues. The source is a person between 18 and 69 years old in good health. The V gene is TRBV16, the J gene TRBJ2-6; a possible D gene is TRBD2 (6 bases). Input material: peripheral blood mononuclear cells. CDR3 sequence: CASKLGGSGANVLTF. Incomplete CDR3 DNA: TGTGCCAGCAAACTGGGGGGATCTGGGGCCAACGTC.